This entry lists 18 T cell receptor beta chains sequenced from one sample in a study of CD8+ T cells in alopecia areata. It was cDNA, reverse transcribed from extracted RNA, that served as the sequencing template. Clones were read by immunoSEQ multiplex PCR, and TCRdb kept only the in-frame ones, dropping some. The sample was found to contain 270,000 or so clones, and every one recurs. The study sorted pooled cutaneous lymph node cells by CD4, CD8alpha, NKG2D, NKG2ACE and other markers. Sequencing input: CD4+ T cells sorted from a lymph node. Every receptor here comes from a C3H/HeJ mouse with alopecia areata. Mouse MHC haplotype: H2-k.

This clone appeared a few times. These gene names are mouse names. The read finishes 3 residues shy of the CDR3 end, and the germline J gene is used to complete it. The chain is built from TRBV13-1 and TRBJ1-6; 8 bases align to TRBD1. TRBJ1-6 is an open reading frame whose function is uncertain. The ends lost 3 bases at V and 5 bases at J; junction bases unmatched: 1. Germline CDR1 NSHNY, CDR2 SYGAGN. This CDR3 is built from 14 residues. CDR3 residues: CASSAGQDNSPLYF. CDR3 DNA (partial): TGTGCCAGCAGTGCGGGACAGGATAATTCGCCC.

In regard to this clone: The gene names here belong to mouse. The read ends 4 residues early relative to the CDR3; the germline J gene fills the gap. V usage is TRBV19 and J usage is TRBJ2-1; weak D call: TRBD1 (6 bases). Per the germline V gene, CDR1 is FNHDT and CDR2 is SITEND (reference sequence). With 0 bases removed from V and 1 base from J, the gap between germline ends came to 8 bases. The length of the CDR3 is 15 residues. The CDR3 sequence: CASSIDRENYAEQFF. CDR3 DNA, as far as it was read: TGTGCCAGCAGTATAGACAGGGAAAACTATGCT.

In this sample, this clone turned up a few times. The genes and germline here are from mouse. The DNA ends 4 residues before the CDR3 does, and the rest of the CDR3 is filled in from the germline J gene. The same CDR3 also results from other DNA sequences found in this sample. J is TRBJ1-1 and V is TRBV5, with a possible D match to TRBD1 (5 bases). Germline lookup yields CDR1 LGHNA and CDR2 YNLKQL (reference sequence). V lost 0 bases and J lost 1, with 6 bases in between. The CDR3 sequence is 14 residues long. CDR3 protein: CASSQDQGNTEVFF. The sequenced CDR3 bases are TGTGCCAGCAGCCAAGATCAGGGAAACACA.

This clone was seen more than once but under ten times. Gene names are mouse gene names. The sample carries other DNA sequences with the same CDR3. CDR3 amino acids: CASSIQGGAETLYF. The sequenced part of the CDR3 DNA is TGTGCCAGCAGTATCCAGGGAGGTGCAGAA. The gene calls are TRBV19 and TRBJ2-3; the D gene is possibly TRBD1 (5 bases). The read ends 4 residues before the CDR3 terminus; that terminus is restored from the germline J gene. The CDR3 has 14 residues. The germline CDR1 and CDR2 sequences are FNHDT and SITEND (reference sequence). Trimming took 2 bases from V and 1 from J, leaving 8 bases between them.

A remark on this clone: Gene names refer to mouse genes. The DNA ends 4 residues before the CDR3 does, and the rest of the CDR3 is filled in from the germline J gene. The chain recombines TRBV13-3 with TRBJ1-2; 7 bases are a match to TRBD1. Germline V gives CDR1 NNHDY, CDR2 SYVADS. The CDR3 sequence is 14 residues long. V lost 5 bases and J lost 2; bases outside the gene matches: 6. CDR3 residues: CASSRTGVNSDYTF. The sequenced CDR3 bases are TGTGCCAGCAGCCGGACAGGAGTCAACTCC.

Ten or more counts support this clone. The genes and germline here are from mouse. The observed sequence ends 3 residues before the CDR3 terminus, with the missing tail filled in from the germline J gene. The V and J genes are TRBV14 and TRBJ1-6; the D gene is possibly TRBD1 (5 bases). TRBJ1-6 is annotated as an ORF whose role is uncertain. The CDR3 spans 14 residues. Trimming removed 7 bases at V and 7 bases at J, with 15 bases between. Germline CDR1 is SGHDT and CDR2 is FRDEAV. The part of the CDR3 DNA that was read is TGTGCCAGCCCCGGGGGGGGTAGGAATTCGCCC. Amino acids: CASPGGGRNSP. The whole CDR3 sequence reads CASPGGGRNSPLYF.

This clone appeared many times. Gene names refer to mouse genes. The CDR3 goes on 4 residues after the read ends, and that part is filled in from the germline J gene. V and J are TRBV13-1 and TRBJ1-2, with TRBD1 as a possible D gene (6 bases). There are 12 residues in the CDR3. The germline V and J ends were trimmed by 4 bases and 3 bases, with 7 bases remaining between them. The germline gives CDR1 NSHNY, CDR2 SYGAGN. The sequenced part of the CDR3 DNA is TGTGCCAGCAGTAACAGGGACTCC. It is translated as CASSNRDS. The complete CDR3 protein is CASSNRDSDYTF.

About this clone itself: Gene and germline names: mouse. The CDR3 end falls 4 residues outside the read, so it is completed with the germline J gene. The chain uses TRBV1 and TRBJ2-1, with D unresolved. The CDR3 contains 14 residues. Germline V CDR1 and CDR2: NSQYPW, LRSPGD (reference sequence). The sequenced CDR3 bases are TGCACCTGCAGTGCAGGGGGAAGGTTGGCT. This gives the protein CTCSAGGRLA. The full-length CDR3 reads as CTCSAGGRLAEQFF.

This clone has at least ten counts. The gene names here belong to mouse. The read gets to within 4 residues of the CDR3 end, and the germline J gene fills in the rest. J is TRBJ2-1 and V is TRBV13-3; D uncertain. Per germline, CDR1 NNHDY and CDR2 SYVADS. Trimming pared 2 bases from V and 2 bases from J, leaving 8 bases between. This CDR3 spans 14 amino acids. This CDR3 is CASSDSPYYAEQFF. The CDR3 DNA, read in part, is TGTGCCAGCAGTGACAGCCCCTACTATGCT.

This clone was seen a few times. Mouse gene names apply. The CDR3 end lies 4 residues beyond the end of the read and is filled in from the germline J gene. The chain recombines TRBV1 with TRBJ2-3; D possibly corresponds to TRBD1 (6 bases). This CDR3 spans 14 amino acids. Trimming took off 4 bases at V and 0 bases at J, with 8 bases between the two ends. The germline V gene encodes CDR1 NSQYPW and CDR2 LRSPGD (reference sequence). This CDR3 is CTCSGDISAETLYF. CDR3 DNA, as far as it was read: TGCACCTGCAGTGGGGACATTAGTGCAGAA.

This clone was picked up a small number of times. Gene names follow the mouse nomenclature. The read is 4 residues too short to cover the CDR3 end, so that end is filled in from the germline J gene. The chain carries TRBV19 and TRBJ1-2, with D possibly being TRBD1 (6 bases). The germline CDR1 and CDR2 sequences are FNHDT and SITEND (reference sequence). Trimming pared 2 bases from V and 4 bases from J, leaving 9 bases between. The CDR3 spans 13 residues. CDR3 in amino acids: CASSMTGSSDYTF. Partial CDR3 DNA: TGTGCCAGCAGTATGACAGGCAGCTCC.

Of note for this clone: Gene names refer to mouse genes. The read comes to an end 4 residues before the CDR3 does, leaving the germline J gene to fill in the end. J is TRBJ2-5 and V is TRBV17, with 10 bases identical to TRBD2. CDR3 length equals 14 residues. Germline V CDR1 and CDR2: MNHDT, YYDKIL. With V trimmed by 11 bases and J by 1 base, 6 bases remained unmatched. The CDR3 DNA, read in part, is TGTGCTCCGGCTGGGGGGGCTGACCAAGAC. Amino acids: CAPAGGADQD. From start to end, the CDR3 is CAPAGGADQDTQYF.

Note on this clone: The gene names here belong to mouse. The DNA ends 4 residues before the CDR3 does, and the rest of the CDR3 is filled in from the germline J gene. The chain employs TRBV13-1 and TRBJ2-2; TRBD1 aligns across 9 bases. Trimming at V came to 3 bases and at J to 4 bases, leaving 1 base not matched to a gene. CDR1 is NSHNY and CDR2 is SYGAGN in the germline V gene. This CDR3 spans 14 amino acids. Partial CDR3 DNA: TGTGCCAGCAGTGGGGACAGGGCCACCGGG. Translated: CASSGDRATG. The CDR3 reads in full as CASSGDRATGQLYF.

Concerning this clone: The gene names given are mouse names. Read coverage stops 4 residues before the CDR3 terminus; the germline J gene supplies the remainder. The chain carries TRBV1 and TRBJ2-5; 7 bases line up with TRBD1. The CDR3 runs 16 residues. Germline CDR1 NSQYPW, CDR2 LRSPGD (reference sequence). The covered CDR3 bases are TGCACCTGCAGTGCAGTGGGCAGGGGGAAGGAGGAC. Its translation: CTCSAVGRGKED. The CDR3 reads in full as CTCSAVGRGKEDTQYF.

This clone was counted only a few times. The genes and germline here are from mouse. Read coverage stops 4 residues before the CDR3 terminus; the germline J gene supplies the remainder. V usage is TRBV14 and J usage is TRBJ2-7, with 9 positions matching TRBD2. V shed 4 bases, J shed 0 bases, and the junction held 5 bases outside the gene matches. The CDR3 loop spans 15 amino acids. The V gene's germline CDR1 is SGHDT and CDR2 FRDEAV. The CDR3 bases that were read are TGTGCCAGCAGTCTAGGACTGGGGAGCTCCTAT. This sequence encodes CASSLGLGSSY. The entire CDR3 protein reads CASSLGLGSSYEQYF.

This clone turned up a few times. Gene names are mouse gene names. The read is 4 residues too short to cover the CDR3 end, so that end is filled in from the germline J gene. This sequence joins TRBV13-2 and TRBJ2-5; 12 positions agree with TRBD2. CDR3 length equals 14 residues. Germline lookup yields CDR1 NNHNN and CDR2 SYGAGS (reference sequence). The part of the CDR3 DNA that was read is TGTGCCAGCGGGACTGGGGGGGCGGTGGAC. Its translation: CASGTGGAVD. The whole CDR3 protein is CASGTGGAVDTQYF.

This clone was seen more than once but under ten times. These gene names are mouse names. Read data end 4 residues before the CDR3 end; the end is taken from the germline J gene. V usage is TRBV13-2 and J usage is TRBJ1-1; the D is unclear. The germline gives CDR1 NNHNN, CDR2 SYGAGS (reference sequence). The CDR3 runs to 13 residues. The V end was cut by 6 bases, the J end by 2 bases, with 11 bases between. The part of the CDR3 DNA that was read is TGTGCCAGCGACAAGGTTGCCAACACA. This encodes CASDKVANT. The CDR3 as a whole reads CASDKVANTEVFF.

This clone has just a few counts. Mouse names are used for the genes. The read terminates 4 residues before the CDR3 end, so the remaining end is supplied by the germline J gene. The J gene is TRBJ1-1, the V gene TRBV5; 7 bases align to TRBD1. Germline loops: CDR1 LGHNA, CDR2 YNLKQL (reference sequence). This CDR3 is built from 13 residues. Unmatched junction bases numbered 2, after V lost 4 bases and J lost 3 bases. CDR3 DNA, as far as it was read: TGTGCCAGCAGCCTCGGGACAGACACA. Amino acids: CASSLGTDT. The entire CDR3 reads CASSLGTDTEVFF.